This T cell receptor beta chain appears in the sequencing data of a study of identifying expanded T cells in peripheral blood. During the collection period, no donor immune events like infections were recorded. Comment on this clone: What it binds is unknown.

Germline assignment: CDR1 SGHNT and CDR2 YYREEE (reference sequence). This CDR3 comprises 15 residues. Unmatched junction bases numbered 6, after V lost 4 bases and J lost 2 bases. Findings of the study overall: Across healthy donors, higher total template counts meant significantly greater approximately two-week count variance. About 1.2 clones differed between technical replicates, versus around 15 and 19 over time.

Only in-frame clones appear in the TCRdb table, and some are missing; sequencing was by immunoSEQ multiplex PCR. The sample lists tens of thousands of clones; about 89% were seen once. This sequence originates from a person between 18 and 69 years old in good health. V gene TRBV5-4 combines with J gene TRBJ2-7; TRBD2 aligns across 10 bases. The sequenced sample was blood. The CDR3 nucleotides read TGTGCCAGCAGCCAGGGACTAGCGTACCCCTACGAGCAGTACTTC. Its translation: CASSQGLAYPYEQYF.